The 19 T cell receptor beta chains given below trace back to one sample, sequenced in a study of T cell repertoires in aging, cancer and after chemotherapy. A mixed TRB-A/B primer pool amplified rearranged TRB by multiplex touch-down PCR. Via MiXCR, TCRdb re-called the multiplex PCR reads, giving one row per CDR3 protein. The sample yields around 4,600 distinct CDR3 sequences, approximately 22% seen once. Amplification of TCR beta used genomic DNA extracted from peripheral blood. Sample: blood. The source is a human donor with a blood cancer.

Judged by abundance, this clonotype is medium-sized (0.01 to 0.1%). This chain joins TRBV5-6 and TRBJ2-3; D perhaps matches TRBD1 (6 bases). The germline CDR1 and CDR2 sequences are SGHDT and YYEEEE. This CDR3 has 16 amino acids. V was shortened by 3 bases and J by 0 bases, with 14 bases between the two germline ends. CDR3 protein: CASSSRDTHSTDTQYF. CDR3 bases: TGTGCCAGCAGCTCCCGGGACACCCATAGCACAGATACGCAGTATTTT. The full variable domain, its missing parts supplied by reference TRBV5-6 and TRBJ2-3, is DAGVTQSPTHLIKTRGQQVTLRCSPKSGHDTVSWYQQALGQGPQFIFQYYEEEERQRGNFPDRFSGHQFPNYSSELNVNALLLGDSALYLCASSSRDTHSTDTQYFGPGTRLTVL.

On this clonotype: This sequence may be a read error, since a much larger clone differs from it by one base. V is TRBV18 and J is TRBJ2-7, with D maybe TRBD2 (5 bases). CDR3 size: 16 residues. The germline V gene encodes CDR1 KGHSH and CDR2 LQKENI. V lost 0 bases and J lost 5, with 17 bases in between. The CDR3 DNA is TGTGCCAGCTCACCACCGAGGAGGTCGGTGACTAACGAGCAGTACTTC. This codes for CASSPPRRSVTNEQYF.

By share, this clonotype counts as medium-sized (0.01 to 0.1%). This chain joins TRBV6-2 or TRBV6-3 and TRBJ2-5, with 8 positions matching TRBD1. V trimming: 5 bases; J trimming: 5 bases; junction bases outside the gene matches: 1. The V gene's germline CDR1 is MNHEY and CDR2 SVGEGT. The CDR3 is 12 amino acids. CDR3 nucleotides: TGTGCCAGCAGTCGACAGGGGGAGACCCAGTACTTC. It translates to CASSRQGETQYF.

V usage is TRBV20-1 and J usage is TRBJ2-7; 15 bases match TRBD2. This CDR3 has 16 residues. J was trimmed by 5 bases and V by 6 bases; bases with no gene match: 11. Germline CDR1 reads DFQATT; CDR2 reads SNEGSKA (reference sequence). The CDR3 DNA reads TGCAGTGCCCCCGGGTTAGGACTAGCGGGGGGGGACGAGCAGTACTTC. Amino acids: CSAPGLGLAGGDEQYF.

The chain joins TRBV6-5 to TRBJ1-4; a weak D match, TRBD1 (6 bases). CDR1 and CDR2 (germline): MNHEY, SVGAGI. This CDR3 is built from 15 residues. V lost 0 bases to trimming and J lost 7 bases, with 12 bases between them. DNA for the CDR3: TGTGCCAGCAGTTACTCGGGGGGGGGCGCTGAAAAACTGTTTTTT. This translates into CASSYSGGGAEKLFF.

The chain recombines TRBV12-3 or TRBV12-4 with TRBJ1-1; a possible D gene is TRBD1 (6 bases). The CDR3 contains 13 residues. The ends were cut back, 2 bases at V and 7 bases at J, with 11 bases in the middle. This chain's CDR3 is CASSLRQGSEAFF. CDR3 DNA: TGTGCCAGCAGTTTACGGCAGGGGAGTGAAGCTTTCTTT.

As for this clonotype: A read error may explain this, as a much larger clone is one base away. The conserved phenylalanine or tryptophan is not found at the CDR3 terminus, so this likely reflects a read error. V is TRBV10-1 and J is TRBJ1-4; 7 bases agree with TRBD1. The germline V gene encodes CDR1 WNHNN and CDR2 SYGVQD (reference sequence). V was pared by 3 bases and J by 8 bases, with 3 bases of the junction left unmatched. The length of the CDR3 is 13 residues. CDR3 bases: TGCGCCAGCAGTGAAGGGACAGCGGAAAAACTGTTTTCT. This codes for CASSEGTAEKLFS.

This clonotype is labeled as medium-sized. V is TRBV5-4 and J is TRBJ2-5, with 10 bases fitting TRBD2. CDR3 length equals 16 residues. J gave up 2 bases and V 4 bases, and 8 bases lay outside the gene matches. CDR1 is SGHNT, CDR2 YYREEE, per germline (reference sequence). The CDR3 loop is CASSPEVAGGQETQYF. CDR3 DNA sequence: TGTGCCAGCAGCCCTGAGGTAGCGGGGGGACAAGAGACCCAGTACTTC.

This clonotype was seen more than once but under ten times. The chain is built from TRBV20-1 and TRBJ2-4; 10 bases line up with TRBD2. Germline CDR1 is DFQATT and CDR2 is SNEGSKA (reference sequence). The J segment lost 1 base and the V segment lost 0 bases, leaving 9 bases of the junction unmatched. There are 18 residues in the CDR3. CDR3 sequence: CSARDPRLAGGAKNIQYF. CDR3 DNA: TGCAGTGCTAGAGATCCCCGACTAGCGGGTGGTGCCAAAAACATTCAGTACTTC.

By sample fraction, this clonotype is medium-sized. The chain carries TRBV19 and TRBJ2-3; possibly TRBD2 for D (6 bases). The CDR3 sequence is 14 residues long. V lost 5 bases to trimming and J lost 5 bases, with 14 bases between them. Germline lookup yields CDR1 LNHDA and CDR2 SQIVND (reference sequence). CDR3 loop: CASSGGSRKDTQYF. In DNA form, the CDR3 reads TGTGCCAGTAGTGGGGGGTCGAGGAAAGATACGCAGTATTTT.

Worth noting for this clonotype: At one boundary the junction diverges from the germline segment, which might be a read error. The genes are TRBV10-2 and TRBJ2-3; D is possibly TRBD1 (8 bases). The CDR3 runs 12 residues. Germline-derived CDR1 and CDR2 are WSHSY and SAAADI. The CDR3 sequence: CASRTGGDRQYF. CDR3 DNA: TGCGCCAGCAGAACAGGGGGGGATAGGCAGTATTTT.

The genes are TRBV7-2 and TRBJ1-4, with 9 bases aligning to TRBD1. The CDR3 totals 15 residues. J was trimmed by 7 bases and V by 5 bases; bases with no gene match: 8. Germline V gene lookup returns CDR1 SGHTA and CDR2 FQGNSA. This CDR3 reads CASSRIQGAGEKLFF. CDR3 coding DNA: TGTGCCAGCAGCCGAATACAGGGGGCGGGTGAAAAACTGTTTTTT.

This clonotype came up a few times. The chain's CDR3 is CSASRGVNYGYTF. In nucleotides, the CDR3 is TGCAGTGCTAGCCGGGGGGTAAACTATGGCTACACCTTC. The V and J genes are TRBV20-1 and TRBJ1-2; a weak D match, TRBD1 (5 bases). This CDR3 region has 13 residues. The germline V and J ends were trimmed by 3 bases and 2 bases, with 10 bases remaining between them. CDR1 is DFQATT, CDR2 SNEGSKA, per germline (reference sequence).

This chain connects TRBV6-1 to TRBJ1-6; D gene unclear. Germline V gene lookup returns CDR1 MNHNS and CDR2 SASEGT. Between the trimmed V and J ends, which lost 2 bases and 12 bases, there was a span of 23 bases. This CDR3 has 17 residues. CDR3 amino acids: CASSEPSAGFQLRPLHF. The CDR3 region has the DNA TGTGCCAGCAGTGAACCGTCAGCGGGCTTTCAATTGAGACCCCTCCACTTT.

The chain couples TRBV19 to TRBJ2-7; perhaps TRBD2 as D (5 bases). Per the germline V gene, CDR1 is LNHDA and CDR2 is SQIVND (reference sequence). Trimming removed 1 base from V and 0 bases from J, with 10 bases in between. There are 15 residues in the CDR3. CDR3 sequence: CASSIGLGLSYEQYF. The CDR3 nucleotides read TGTGCCAGTAGTATAGGTCTCGGACTCTCCTACGAGCAGTACTTC. The full variable domain, in which reference TRBV19 and TRBJ2-7 provide the parts outside the CDR3, is DGGITQSPKYLFRKEGQNVTLSCEQNLNHDAMYWYRQDPGQGLRLIYYSQIVNDFQKGDIAEGYSVSREKKESFPLTVTSAQKNPTAFYLCASSIGLGLSYEQYFGPGTRLTVT.

Details on this clonotype: One end of the junction is discordant with germline, which a read error may explain. This chain joins TRBV11-2 and TRBJ2-1; D perhaps matches TRBD2 (6 bases). CDR1 and CDR2 (germline): SGHAT, FQNNGV. This CDR3 is built from 14 residues. The CDR3 reads CASSLVLGTPEQFF. In DNA, the CDR3 is TGCGCCAGCAGCTTGGTCTTGGGGACTCCTGAGCAGTTCTTC. The variable domain in full, completed from reference TRBV11-2 and TRBJ2-1, reads EAGVAQSPRYKIIEKRQSVAFWCNPISGHATLYWYQQILGQGPKLLIQFQNNGVVDDSQLPKDRFSAERLKGVDSTLKIQPAKLEDSAVYLCASSLVLGTPEQFFGPGTRLTVL.

The count of this clonotype is one. This chain uses TRBV30 with TRBJ2-1; 13 bases map to TRBD2. V dropped 3 bases and J dropped 8; count of bases not matched to a gene: 7. Germline-derived CDR1 and CDR2 are GTSNPN and SVGIG (reference sequence). The CDR3 sequence is 15 residues long. The CDR3: CAWSGTSGAGDEQFF. The CDR3, as DNA: TGTGCCTGGAGCGGGACTAGCGGGGCCGGCGATGAGCAGTTCTTC. Based on the CDR3 plus reference TRBV30 and TRBJ2-1, the full variable domain is SQTIHQWPATLVQPVGSPLSLECTVEGTSNPNLYWYRQAAGRGLQLLFYSVGIGQISSEVPQNLSASRPQDRQFILSSKKLLLSDSGFYLCAWSGTSGAGDEQFFGPGTRLTVL.

This clonotype appeared once. The chain employs TRBV10-2 and TRBJ1-5; tentative D call: TRBD1 (5 bases). The V end was cut by 0 bases, the J end by 4 bases, with 10 bases between. Germline-derived CDR1 and CDR2 are WSHSY and SAAADI. This CDR3 has 15 residues. In DNA form, the CDR3 reads TGCGCCAGCAGTGAGTCCAGGGACCTGAATCAGCCCCAGCATTTT. This translates into CASSESRDLNQPQHF.

The V and J genes are TRBV5-1 and TRBJ2-3; D remains unclear. The V gene lost 3 bases and the J gene lost 4 bases, with 12 bases spanning the gap. The CDR3 is 14 amino acids. Germline V gene sequence: CDR1 SGHRS, CDR2 YFSETQ. This chain's CDR3 is CASSSPDPSDTQYF. Here the CDR3 DNA reads TGCGCCAGCAGCTCACCGGACCCTTCAGATACGCAGTATTTT.